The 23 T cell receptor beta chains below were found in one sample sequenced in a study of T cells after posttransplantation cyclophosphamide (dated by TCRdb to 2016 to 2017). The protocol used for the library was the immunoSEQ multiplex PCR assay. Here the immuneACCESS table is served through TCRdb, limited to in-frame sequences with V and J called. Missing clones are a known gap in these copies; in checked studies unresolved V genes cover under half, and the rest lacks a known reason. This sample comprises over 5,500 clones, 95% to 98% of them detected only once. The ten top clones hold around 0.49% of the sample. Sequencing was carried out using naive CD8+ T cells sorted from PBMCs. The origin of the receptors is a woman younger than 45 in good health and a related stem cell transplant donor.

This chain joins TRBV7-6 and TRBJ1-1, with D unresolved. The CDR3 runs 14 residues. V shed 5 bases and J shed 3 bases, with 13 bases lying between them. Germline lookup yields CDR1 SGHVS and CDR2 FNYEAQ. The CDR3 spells CASSPPGRYTEAFF. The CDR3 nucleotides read TGTGCCAGCAGCCCCCCGGGTCGGTACACTGAAGCTTTCTTT.

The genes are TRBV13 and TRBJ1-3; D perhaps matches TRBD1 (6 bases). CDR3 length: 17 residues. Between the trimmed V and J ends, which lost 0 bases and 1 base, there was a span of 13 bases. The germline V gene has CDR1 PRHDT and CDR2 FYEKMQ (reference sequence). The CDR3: CASSLGLRDKSGNTIYF. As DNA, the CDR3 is TGTGCCAGCAGCTTAGGCCTTCGGGACAAATCTGGAAACACCATATATTTT.

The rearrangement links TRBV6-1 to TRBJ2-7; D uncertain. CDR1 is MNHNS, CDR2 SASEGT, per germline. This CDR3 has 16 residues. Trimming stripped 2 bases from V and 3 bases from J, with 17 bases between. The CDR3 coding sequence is TGTGCCAGCAGTGAACAGGTTTTTTCAACCCGCTACGAGCAGTACTTC. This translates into CASSEQVFSTRYEQYF.

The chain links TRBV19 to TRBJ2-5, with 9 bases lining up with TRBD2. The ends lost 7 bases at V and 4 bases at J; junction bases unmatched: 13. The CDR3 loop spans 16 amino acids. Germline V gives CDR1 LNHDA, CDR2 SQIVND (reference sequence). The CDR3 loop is CASKGTSIISGETQYF. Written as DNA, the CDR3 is TGTGCCAGTAAGGGGACTAGCATTATCAGCGGAGAGACCCAGTACTTC.

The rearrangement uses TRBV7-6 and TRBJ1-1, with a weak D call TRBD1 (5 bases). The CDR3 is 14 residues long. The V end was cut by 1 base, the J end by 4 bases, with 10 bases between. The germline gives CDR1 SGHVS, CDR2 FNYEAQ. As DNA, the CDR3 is TGTGCCAGCAGCTTAGGGGGGGAAGGCACTGAAGCTTTCTTT. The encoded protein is CASSLGGEGTEAFF.

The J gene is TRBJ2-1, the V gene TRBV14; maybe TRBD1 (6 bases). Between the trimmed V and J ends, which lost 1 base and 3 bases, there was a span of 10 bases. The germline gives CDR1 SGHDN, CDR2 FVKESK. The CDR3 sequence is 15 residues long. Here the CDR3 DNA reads TGTGCCAGCAGCCAAGGGCAGGGGCGCTACAATGAGCAGTTCTTC. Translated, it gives CASSQGQGRYNEQFF.

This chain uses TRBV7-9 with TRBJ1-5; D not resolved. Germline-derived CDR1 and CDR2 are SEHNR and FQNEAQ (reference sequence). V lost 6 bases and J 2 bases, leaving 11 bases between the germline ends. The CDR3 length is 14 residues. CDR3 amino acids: CASSLSVGNQPQHF. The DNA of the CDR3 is TGTGCCAGCAGTCTAAGCGTGGGCAATCAGCCCCAGCATTTT.

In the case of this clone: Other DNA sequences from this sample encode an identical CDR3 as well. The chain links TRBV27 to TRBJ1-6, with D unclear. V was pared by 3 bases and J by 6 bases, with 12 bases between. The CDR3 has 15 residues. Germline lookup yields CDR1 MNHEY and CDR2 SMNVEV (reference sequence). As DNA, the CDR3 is TGTGCCAGCAGTTTGGAGGCGGGAGTTAATTCACCCCTCCACTTT. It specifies CASSLEAGVNSPLHF.

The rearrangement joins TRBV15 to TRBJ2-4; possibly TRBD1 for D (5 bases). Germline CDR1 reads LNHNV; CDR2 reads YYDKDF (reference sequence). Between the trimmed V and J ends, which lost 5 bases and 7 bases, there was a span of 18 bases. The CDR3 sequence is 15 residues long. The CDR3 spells CATSGPQGMGNIQYF. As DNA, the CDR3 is TGTGCCACCAGCGGCCCGCAGGGTATGGGGAACATTCAGTACTTC.

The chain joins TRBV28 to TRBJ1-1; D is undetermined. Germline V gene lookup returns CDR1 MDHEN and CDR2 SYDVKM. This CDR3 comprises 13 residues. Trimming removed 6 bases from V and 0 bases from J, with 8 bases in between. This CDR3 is CASSLTVNTEAFF. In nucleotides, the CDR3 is TGTGCCAGCAGCCTCACAGTGAACACTGAAGCTTTCTTT.

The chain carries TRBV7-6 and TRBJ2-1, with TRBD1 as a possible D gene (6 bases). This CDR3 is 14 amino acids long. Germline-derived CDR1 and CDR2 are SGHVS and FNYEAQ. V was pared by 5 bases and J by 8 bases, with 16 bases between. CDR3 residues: CASSNRVFEDEQFF. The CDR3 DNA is TGTGCCAGCAGCAACAGGGTGTTTGAGGATGAGCAGTTCTTC.

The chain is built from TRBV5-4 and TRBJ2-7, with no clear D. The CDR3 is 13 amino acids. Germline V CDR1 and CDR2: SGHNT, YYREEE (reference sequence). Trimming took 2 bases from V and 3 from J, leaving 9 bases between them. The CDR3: CASSFLGRYEQYF. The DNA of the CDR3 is TGTGCCAGCAGCTTCCTCGGTCGCTACGAGCAGTACTTC. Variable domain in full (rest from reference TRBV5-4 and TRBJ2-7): ETGVTQSPTHLIKTRGQQVTLRCSSQSGHNTVSWYQQALGQGPQFIFQYYREEENGRGNFPPRFSGLQFPNYSSELNVNALELDDSALYLCASSFLGRYEQYFGPGTRLTVT.

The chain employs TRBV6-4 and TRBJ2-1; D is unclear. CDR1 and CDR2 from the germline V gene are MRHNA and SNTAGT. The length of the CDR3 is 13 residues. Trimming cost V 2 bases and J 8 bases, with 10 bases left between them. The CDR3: CASSDTPTHEQFF. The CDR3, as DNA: TGTGCCAGCAGTGACACTCCCACCCATGAGCAGTTCTTC.

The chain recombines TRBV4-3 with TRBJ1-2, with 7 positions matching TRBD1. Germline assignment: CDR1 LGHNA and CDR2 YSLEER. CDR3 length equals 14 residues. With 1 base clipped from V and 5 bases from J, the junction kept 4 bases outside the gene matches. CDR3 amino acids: CASSQGTGAYGYTF. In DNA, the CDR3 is TGCGCCAGCAGCCAAGGAACAGGGGCGTATGGCTACACCTTC.

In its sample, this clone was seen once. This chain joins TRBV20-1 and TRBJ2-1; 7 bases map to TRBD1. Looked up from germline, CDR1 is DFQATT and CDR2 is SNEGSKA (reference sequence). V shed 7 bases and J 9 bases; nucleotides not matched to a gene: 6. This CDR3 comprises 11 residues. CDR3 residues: CSVIEGAEQFF. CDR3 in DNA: TGCAGTGTTATAGAGGGGGCTGAGCAGTTCTTC.

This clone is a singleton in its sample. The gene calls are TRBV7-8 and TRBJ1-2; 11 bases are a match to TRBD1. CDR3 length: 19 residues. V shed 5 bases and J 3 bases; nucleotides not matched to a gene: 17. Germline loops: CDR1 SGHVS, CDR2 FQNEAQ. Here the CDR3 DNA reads TGTGCCAGCAGCGAACAACCCGGCGGACAGGGGGCGTTTGACTATGGCTACACCTTC. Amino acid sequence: CASSEQPGGQGAFDYGYTF.

In DNA form, the CDR3 reads TGCGCCAGCAGCCTACAGGGGGGCCAGCCCCAGCATTTT. Residues: CASSLQGGQPQHF. V gene TRBV4-1 combines with J gene TRBJ1-5, with 8 bases matching TRBD1. V trimming: 4 bases; J trimming: 7 bases; junction bases outside the gene matches: 3. Per germline, CDR1 MGHRA and CDR2 YSYEKL. The CDR3 loop spans 13 amino acids.

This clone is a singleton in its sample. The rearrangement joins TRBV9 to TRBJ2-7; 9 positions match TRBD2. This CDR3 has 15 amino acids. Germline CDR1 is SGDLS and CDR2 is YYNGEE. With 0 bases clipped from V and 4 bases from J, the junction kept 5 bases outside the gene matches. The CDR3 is CASSVGSSGGYEQYF. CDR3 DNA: TGTGCCAGCAGCGTAGGTAGTAGCGGGGGTTACGAGCAGTACTTC.

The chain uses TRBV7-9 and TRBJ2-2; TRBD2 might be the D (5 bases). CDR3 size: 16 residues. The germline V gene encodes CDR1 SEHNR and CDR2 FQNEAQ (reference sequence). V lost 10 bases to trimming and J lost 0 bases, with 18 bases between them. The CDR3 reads CATWTPGDTNTGELFF. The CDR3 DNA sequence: TGTGCCACCTGGACTCCCGGGGATACGAACACCGGGGAGCTGTTTTTT. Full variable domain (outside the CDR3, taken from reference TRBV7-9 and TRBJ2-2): DTGVSQNPRHKITKRGQNVTFRCDPISEHNRLYWYRQTLGQGPEFLTYFQNEAQLEKSRLLSDRFSAERPKGSFSTLEIQRTEQGDSAMYLCATWTPGDTNTGELFFGEGSRLTVL.

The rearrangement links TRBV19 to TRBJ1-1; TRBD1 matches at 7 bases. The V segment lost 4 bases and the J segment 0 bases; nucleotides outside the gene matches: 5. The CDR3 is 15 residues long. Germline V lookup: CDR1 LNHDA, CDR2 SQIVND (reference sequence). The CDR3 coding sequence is TGTGCCAGTAGTACCCGACAGGGCATGAACACTGAAGCTTTCTTT. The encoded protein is CASSTRQGMNTEAFF.

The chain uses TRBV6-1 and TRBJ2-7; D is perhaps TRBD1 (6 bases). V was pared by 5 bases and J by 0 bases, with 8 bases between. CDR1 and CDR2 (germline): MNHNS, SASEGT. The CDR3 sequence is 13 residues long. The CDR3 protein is CASSWTVSYEQYF. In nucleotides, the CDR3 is TGTGCCAGCAGTTGGACAGTCTCCTACGAGCAGTACTTC.

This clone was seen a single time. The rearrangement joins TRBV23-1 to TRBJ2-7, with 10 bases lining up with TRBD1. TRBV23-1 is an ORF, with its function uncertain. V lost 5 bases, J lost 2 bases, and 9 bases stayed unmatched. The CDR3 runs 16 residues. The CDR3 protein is CASSSPGQGSPYEQYF. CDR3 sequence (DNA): TGCGCCAGCAGTTCTCCGGGACAGGGGAGTCCCTACGAGCAGTACTTC.

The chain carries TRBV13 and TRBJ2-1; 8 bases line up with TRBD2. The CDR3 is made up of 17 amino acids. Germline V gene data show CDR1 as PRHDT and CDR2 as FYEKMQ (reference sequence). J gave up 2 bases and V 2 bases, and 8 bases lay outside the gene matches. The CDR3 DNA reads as TGTGCCAGCAGCTTAACGGGGGGGGGTGTTCCCTACAATGAGCAGTTCTTC. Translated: CASSLTGGGVPYNEQFF.